This entry describes one TCR beta chain. Its antigen is not yet known. This record comes from a study of CXCR3-negative and CXCR3-positive naive CD8 T cells (dated by TCRdb to about 2019). In terms of the full investigation: Roughly 150 million TRB reads were obtained in total, roughly 1.5 +/- 0.3 million reads per library. The TRBV-TRBJ cluster analysis covered naive subsets from 5 or 6 donors and memory cells from 3 donors. The diversity and physicochemical repertoire analyses included eleven to twelve donors pooled from two independent experiments. Points the paper makes about the study in general: Repertoire diversity was comparably high in both naive subsets but much lower in memory CD8+ T cells. Similar TRBV-TRBJ usage was shown by naive CXCR3-negative and CXCR3-positive cells from the same donor, whereas distinct patterns were shown by memory cells. Because surface CD5, which is linked to self-reactivity in mice, was comparable between the naive subsets, TCR interaction strength was also inferred from the physicochemical properties of TRB CDR3s. Because CXCR3 expression was partially decreased after cryopreservation, freshly isolated PBMCs were used for most assays. Compared with CXCR3-negative naive cells, CXCR3-positive naive cells had TRB CDR3s with higher hydrophobicity (lower Kidera factor 4), lower energy, and higher strength and volume indices.

Inclusive of the bounding cysteine and phenylalanine, the CDR3 is 12 residues long. DNA for this receptor is not on file. For each CD8+ T cell subset, flow sorting was done in triplicate, and roughly 310,000 cells per subset went directly into RLT lysis buffer. Naive CD8+ T cells were defined stringently as CD45RO-CCR7+CD27+CD95- to exclude memory contaminants. Peripheral blood mononuclear cells were isolated from buffy coats using standard density gradient centrifugation. Naive CXCR3-negative and CXCR3-positive CD8+ T cells were flow-sorted using a FACSAria III. An RNeasy Mini Kit was used to extract total RNA from the sorted cells. Sequencing relied on a NextSeq 550. The Human TCR Profiling Kit (MiLaboratory) was used to make UMI-labeled 5' RACE TRB cDNA libraries. The full amount of extracted RNA was used for cDNA synthesis, and the full amount of resulting cDNA was used for PCR amplification. Libraries were prepared in parallel using an identical number of PCR cycles. The paper's processing steps were these. MIGEC and MiXCR extracted about 49,000 +/- 11,000 unique UMI-labeled TRB cDNA molecules per library, requiring at least two reads per UMI. On average, each library contained approximately 40,000 +/- 10,000 functional in-frame TRB CDR3 nucleotide clonotypes without stop codons. After downsampling to 5000 UMI-labeled TRB molecules per sample, diversity metrics, including normalized Shannon-Wiener and Chao1, were computed in VDJtools. VDJtools computed clonotype-size-weighted physicochemical properties of the central five CDR3 residues: interaction energy, strength, volume and Kidera factor 4. TCRdb reprocessed the reads and assigns one entry to each CDR3 protein sequence, leaving out DNA. The V and J calls, along with clone size, are taken from TCRdb and not from the paper's own processing. The sample's own table lists 55,000 to 65,000 distinct CDR3 sequences. 0.53% of the sample is in the top ten clones.

Sequenced sample: naive CXCR3+ CD8+ T cells from blood. The label giving this sample's cell subset or site can be read as: CD45RO-CCR7+CD27+CD95- naive CD8+ T cells expressing CXCR3 (TNR3+). The sequence joins TRBV21-1 to TRBJ2-5. TRBV21-1 is noted as a pseudogene. This TCR was sampled from a human donor in good health. Some clones in this sample may be carry-over from other donors' samples. The CDR3 loop reads CARKKVPETQYF.